This entry concerns a single TCR beta chain. TCRdb keeps only in-frame clones here, not all; method: immunoSEQ multiplex PCR. This table holds 250,000 to 300,000 clones, more than 75% found once. The entry originates in a study of blood T cell repertoires in COVID-19. This TCR was recovered from a woman in her forties with acute COVID-19. Sequencing was carried out using PBMCs or T cells enriched from blood (not recorded which).

The chain's CDR3 is CASSPGGPGEKLFF. CDR3 sequence (DNA): TGTGCCAGCAGCCCAGGAGGCCCTGGGGAAAAACTGTTTTTT. The chain is built from TRBV7-2 and TRBJ1-4; D unresolved. The CDR3 sequence is 14 residues long. Germline-derived CDR1 and CDR2 are SGHTA and FQGNSA. Deletions cut 5 bases from V and 8 bases from J, with 15 bases between. The complete variable domain, with remaining parts taken from reference TRBV7-2 and TRBJ1-4, reads GAGVSQSPSNKVTEKGKDVELRCDPISGHTALYWYRQSLGQGLEFLIYFQGNSAPDKSGLPSDRFSAERTGGSVSTLTIQRTQQEDSAVYLCASSPGGPGEKLFFGSGTQLSVL.